Listed below are T cell receptor beta chains from one sample, sequenced in a study of OX40 agonist ivuxolimab in advanced cancers. Sequencing was performed with immunoSEQ multiplex PCR; in TCRdb, only in-frame clones are kept and a portion is missing. The data contain fewer than 60,000 clones, roughly nine tenths of them singletons. The sequences come from CD4+ or CD8+ T cells sorted from blood, collected in a trial of the OX40 agonist ivuxolimab. The source of these receptors is an adult with an advanced solid tumor such as melanoma, head and neck, liver or kidney cancer. CDR3s include the opening cysteine and the closing phenylalanine or tryptophan. The D gene is left open where the match is weak.

V,J,D,CDR3
TRBV30,TRBJ1-5,-,CAWSDGGDQPQHF
TRBV6-1,TRBJ1-5,-,CASGPYQPQHF
TRBV4-1,TRBJ2-1,TRBD2,CASSPLRGGSYNEQFF
TRBV11-2,TRBJ1-1,TRBD1,CASSFSTGGGRNTEAFF
TRBV10-2,TRBJ2-2,-,CASSESKENGAGELFF
TRBV5-1,TRBJ1-1,TRBD1,CASSRTGALTEAFF
TRBV19,TRBJ2-2,-,CASSLAPGPGELFF
TRBV7-2,TRBJ2-1,TRBD2,CASSLALVLAGDFEQFF
TRBV5-1,TRBJ2-3,TRBD2,CASSSYLSTSGGSDTQYF
TRBV4-1,TRBJ2-3,-,CASSLNPETDTQYF
TRBV6-5,TRBJ1-4,TRBD1,CASSLPGGKLFF
TRBV2,TRBJ1-6,-,CASSDGGTPHPLHF
TRBV7-8,TRBJ2-3,-,CASSLVPRGDTQYF
TRBV5-3,TRBJ2-7,TRBD1,CARSIQTGKPYEQYF
TRBV4-3,TRBJ2-1,TRBD2,CASSERTGGYNEQFF
TRBV6-5,TRBJ1-2,-,CASSYSERLYGGGYTF
TRBV27,TRBJ1-5,-,CASSLLQASNQPQHF
TRBV6-5,TRBJ1-1,TRBD1,CASSYQGEEAFF
TRBV9,TRBJ2-7,-,CASSADGRGSYEQYF
TRBV5-1,TRBJ2-2,-,CASSGGTSGELFF
TRBV19,TRBJ2-6,-,CASSKQGGSGANVLTF
TRBV12-5,TRBJ2-2,TRBD1,CASGTWTGGFTGELFF
TRBV5-4,TRBJ2-2,TRBD1,CASSSVQGGMGAGELFF
TRBV6-5,TRBJ1-6,-,CASSRLGGTNSPLHF
TRBV30,TRBJ1-4,-,CAWSVTGASNEKLFF
TRBV5-1,TRBJ1-1,-,CASSLGDGNTGAFF
TRBV7-2,TRBJ2-7,-,CASSSDSSHYEQYF
TRBV7-9,TRBJ1-5,-,CASSPTQYDSNQPQHF
TRBV12-5,TRBJ2-7,-,CASGFRGRESEQYF
TRBV5-4,TRBJ2-7,-,CASSLGAGLASYEQYF
TRBV4-1,TRBJ2-3,-,CASSGSDSTDTQYF
TRBV5-4,TRBJ1-1,-,CASSSPGLSKPNTEAFF
TRBV10-3,TRBJ1-5,-,CAISESASPGNQPQHF
TRBV5-8,TRBJ1-1,-,CASSLGQPNTEAFF
TRBV4-2,TRBJ2-5,TRBD2,CASSPGSSGQETQYF
TRBV7-9,TRBJ1-4,-,CASSSAGQGLRNEKLFF
TRBV6-5,TRBJ1-1,-,CASQWADVEAFF
TRBV4-1,TRBJ1-1,-,CASSQGTTVNTEAFF
TRBV7-9,TRBJ1-2,TRBD1,CASSFDLSRTGTHYGYTF
TRBV30,TRBJ2-6,-,CAWSVGSGANVLTF
TRBV4-1,TRBJ2-3,-,CASSQAGVGTDTQYF
TRBV25-1,TRBJ2-2,-,CASSERGVGINTGELFF
TRBV4-2,TRBJ2-5,-,CASSQGGQGKTQYF
TRBV7-2,TRBJ1-2,-,CASSLGAGRNLYGYTF
TRBV19,TRBJ1-1,TRBD1,CASSLEQGTMTEAFF